Shown below are 23 T cell receptor beta chains from a single sample sequenced in a study of T cell clonotyping in hematopoietic cell transplantation listed by TCRdb under 2021. The library was made by the immunoSEQ multiplex PCR assay. TCRdb limited this immuneACCESS table to in-frame rearrangements with V and J called. A share of clones is missing; checked studies link under half to unresolved V genes, and the rest is unexplained. Recorded for this sample are 69,000 or so clones; approximately 94% of them occurred a single time. Roughly 1.7% of the sample comes from the top ten. Sequencing was done on a sample of peripheral blood mononuclear cells. These receptors were taken from a man aged 45-65 years in good health. Some clones in this sample may be carry-over from other donors' samples.

The chain has TRBV5-1 and TRBJ2-5, with 11 bases lining up with TRBD2. CDR3 length: 15 amino acids. Trimming took 0 bases from V and 2 from J; bases not matched to a gene: 0. Per the germline V gene, CDR1 is SGHRS and CDR2 is YFSETQ. The CDR3 DNA sequence: TGCGCCAGCAGCTTGGGACTAGCGGGACAAGAGACCCAGTACTTC. Translating it yields CASSLGLAGQETQYF.

V usage is TRBV5-8 and J usage is TRBJ1-3, with D perhaps TRBD1 (5 bases). The germline V gene encodes CDR1 SGHTS and CDR2 YDEGEE. This CDR3 comprises 16 residues. V lost 4 bases, J lost 4 bases, and 18 bases lay in between. In nucleotides, the CDR3 is TGTGCCAGCAGCCCCAACTCTCAGGGTAGGGGAAACACCATATATTTT. Translated, it gives CASSPNSQGRGNTIYF.

The rearrangement uses TRBV4-3 and TRBJ2-1; D remains unclear. Deletions cut 1 base from V and 5 bases from J, with 6 bases between. The CDR3 runs to 13 residues. The germline V gene encodes CDR1 LGHNA and CDR2 YSLEER. The CDR3 region is CASSQAQNNEQFF. CDR3 nucleotides: TGCGCCAGCAGCCAAGCCCAAAACAATGAGCAGTTCTTC.

CDR3 nucleotides: TGTGCCAGCACCGAGACACAGGGCCCGGTGAGGGGCGAGCAGTACTTC. Protein: CASTETQGPVRGEQYF. The gene calls are TRBV2 and TRBJ2-7; tentative D call: TRBD1 (6 bases). V dropped 7 bases and J dropped 6 bases, with 25 bases sitting between them. Germline assignment: CDR1 SNHLY and CDR2 FYNNEI. The CDR3 consists of 16 residues.

This clone has a single count. DNA for the CDR3: TGTGCCAGCAGTTCCAGGTTCGGCATAGGATCTGAAGCTTTCTTT. Its protein is CASSSRFGIGSEAFF. The J gene is TRBJ1-1, the V gene TRBV9; no definite D call. V lost 5 bases, J lost 6 bases, and 20 bases lay in between. This CDR3 is 15 amino acids long. Per germline, CDR1 SGDLS and CDR2 YYNGEE.

The chain recombines TRBV5-1 with TRBJ1-2; no firm D call. The CDR3 loop spans 13 amino acids. Germline V lookup: CDR1 SGHRS, CDR2 YFSETQ. V shed 2 bases and J shed 8 bases, with 13 bases lying between them. CDR3 coding DNA: TGCGCCAGCAGCTTCAAAGGCGAGCTCGGCTACACCTTC. The encoded protein is CASSFKGELGYTF.

V usage is TRBV28 and J usage is TRBJ2-1, with TRBD2 matching over 10 bases. V lost 3 bases, J lost 7 bases, and 6 bases stayed unmatched. CDR1 is MDHEN, CDR2 SYDVKM, per germline. The CDR3 is 15 amino acids. Here the CDR3 reads CASSLASGSRNEQFF. DNA for the CDR3: TGTGCCAGCAGTTTGGCTAGCGGGAGTAGGAATGAGCAGTTCTTC.

As concerns this clone: Compared with germline, one end of the junction differs, possibly owing to a read error. This sequence joins TRBV4-2 and TRBJ2-1, with 10 bases that match TRBD1. The CDR3 is 17 amino acids. CDR1 and CDR2 (germline): LGHNA, YNFKEQ. Here the CDR3 DNA reads TGTGCCAGCAGCCAAGCGTCGAGACAGGGGGCTTACAGTGAGCAGTTCTTC. The encoded protein is CASSQASRQGAYSEQFF.

V and J are TRBV2 and TRBJ1-2; 7 nucleotides line up with TRBD1. Germline values: CDR1 SNHLY, CDR2 FYNNEI. J gave up 8 bases and V 7 bases, and 16 bases lay outside the gene matches. The CDR3 sequence is 15 residues long. The CDR3 is CASTRPRQGVGGYTF. DNA for the CDR3: TGTGCCAGCACCCGTCCGAGACAGGGTGTCGGAGGCTACACCTTC. Full variable domain (rest looked up from reference TRBV2 and TRBJ1-2): EPEVTQTPSHQVTQMGQEVILRCVPISNHLYFYWYRQILGQKVEFLVSFYNNEISEKSEIFDDQFSVERPDGSNFTLKIRSTKLEDSAMYFCASTRPRQGVGGYTFGSGTRLTVV.

This clone came up once. This chain joins TRBV4-3 and TRBJ1-1; D unclear. The CDR3 is 15 residues long. Germline loops: CDR1 LGHNA, CDR2 YSLEER. Trimming took 1 base from V and 3 from J, leaving 12 bases between them. CDR3 coding DNA: TGCGCCAGCAGCCAAGGGATAGGTCGCTACACTGAAGCTTTCTTT. Protein: CASSQGIGRYTEAFF.

The chain joins TRBV7-6 to TRBJ1-3; no clear D gene. In germline, CDR1 is SGHVS, CDR2 FNYEAQ. V was cut by 5 bases and J by 0 bases, with 11 bases left in between. CDR3 size: 15 residues. CDR3 loop: CASSPDVSSGNTIYF. The CDR3 nucleotides are TGTGCCAGCAGCCCGGACGTCTCCTCTGGAAACACCATATATTTT.

The rearrangement uses TRBV9 and TRBJ2-3; TRBD2 matches at 12 bases. The CDR3 is made up of 16 amino acids. CDR1 and CDR2 (germline): SGDLS, YYNGEE. V shed 5 bases, J shed 5 bases, and the junction held 9 bases outside the gene matches. In nucleotides, the CDR3 is TGTGCCAGCAGTACGCTAGCGGGGGGGCCCCAAGATACGCAGTATTTT. This gives the protein CASSTLAGGPQDTQYF.

The chain employs TRBV19 and TRBJ2-7; 14 bases are shared with TRBD2. Unmatched junction bases numbered 1, after V lost 5 bases and J lost 7 bases. CDR1 and CDR2 from the germline V gene are LNHDA and SQIVND (reference sequence). The CDR3 consists of 13 residues. CDR3 sequence (DNA): TGTGCCAGTAGTGGACTAGCGGGAGGAGAGCAGTACTTC. Translating gives CASSGLAGGEQYF.

The rearrangement uses TRBV7-8 and TRBJ1-1; D remains unclear. CDR1 is SGHVS, CDR2 FQNEAQ, per germline. The CDR3 spans 15 residues. Trimming removed 1 base from V and 3 bases from J, with 12 bases in between. The CDR3 protein is CASSLDFDTYTEAFF. Written as DNA, the CDR3 is TGTGCCAGCAGCTTAGATTTCGATACCTACACTGAAGCTTTCTTT.

The genes are TRBV5-4 and TRBJ2-1; TRBD2 matches at 11 bases. Per germline, CDR1 SGHNT and CDR2 YYREEE (reference sequence). The CDR3 runs 16 residues. V lost 4 bases, J lost 2 bases, and 5 bases stayed unmatched. The CDR3 spells CASSTLAGGPYNEQFF. The CDR3 bases are TGTGCCAGCAGCACCTTAGCGGGGGGGCCCTACAATGAGCAGTTCTTC.

The chain joins TRBV28 to TRBJ2-7; D gene unclear. V lost 3 bases to trimming and J lost 10 bases, with 13 bases between them. The CDR3 runs to 12 residues. Germline V gene lookup returns CDR1 MDHEN and CDR2 SYDVKM. CDR3 protein: CASSLMGAHQYF. The CDR3 DNA sequence: TGTGCCAGCAGTTTGATGGGCGCTCATCAGTACTTC.

The chain links TRBV6-5 to TRBJ1-1; D is ambiguous. The CDR3 consists of 15 residues. Trimming cost V 1 base and J 1 base, with 10 bases left between them. CDR1 and CDR2 from the germline V gene are MNHEY and SVGAGI. The CDR3 sequence is CASSYLDGPNTEAFF. The CDR3 region has the DNA TGTGCCAGCAGTTACTTAGACGGCCCGAACACTGAAGCTTTCTTT.

V is TRBV2 and J is TRBJ2-2; 14 bases are a match to TRBD2. Per germline, CDR1 SNHLY and CDR2 FYNNEI. This CDR3 has 16 residues. Trimming at V came to 5 bases and at J to 4 bases, leaving 3 bases not matched to a gene. Written as DNA, the CDR3 is TGTGCCAGCAGTACCGGACTAGCGGGGGGCACCGGGGAGCTGTTTTTT. Its protein is CASSTGLAGGTGELFF. Full variable domain (missing parts from reference TRBV2 and TRBJ2-2): EPEVTQTPSHQVTQMGQEVILRCVPISNHLYFYWYRQILGQKVEFLVSFYNNEISEKSEIFDDQFSVERPDGSNFTLKIRSTKLEDSAMYFCASSTGLAGGTGELFFGEGSRLTVL.

The V call is TRBV5-6, the J call TRBJ2-7, with D possibly TRBD1 on 6 matching bases. The V end lost 4 bases, the J end lost 2 bases, and 13 bases lay between the germline ends. The CDR3 has 14 amino acids. Germline V gives CDR1 SGHDT, CDR2 YYEEEE. CDR3 coding DNA: TGTGCCAGCAGCGATATGGACAGAACCTACGAGCAGTACTTC. Translation: CASSDMDRTYEQYF.

The chain recombines TRBV7-2 with TRBJ2-2, with D possibly matching TRBD2 (6 bases). This CDR3 region has 15 residues. Germline CDR1 SGHTA, CDR2 FQGNSA. V was trimmed by 5 bases and J by 4 bases, leaving 14 bases between them. The CDR3 loop is CASSILASGTGELFF. CDR3 bases: TGTGCCAGCAGCATACTAGCCTCGGGCACCGGGGAGCTGTTTTTT.

J is TRBJ1-4 and V is TRBV5-1; D unresolved. V shed 0 bases and J shed 6 bases, with 9 bases lying between them. The CDR3 extends over 14 amino acids. CDR1 and CDR2 (germline): SGHRS, YFSETQ. The CDR3 is CASSLGANYEKLFF. In DNA form, the CDR3 reads TGCGCCAGCAGCTTGGGTGCAAATTATGAAAAACTGTTTTTT.

The chain is built from TRBV9 and TRBJ2-2; 12 bases agree with TRBD1. Losses at the gene ends were 4 bases for V and 9 bases for J; bases not matched to a gene: 16. This CDR3 is 18 amino acids long. Germline CDR1 is SGDLS and CDR2 is YYNGEE. The CDR3 loop reads CASSPRGTGGPNVRELFF. Here the CDR3 DNA reads TGTGCCAGCAGCCCCAGGGGGACAGGGGGCCCGAACGTCAGGGAGCTGTTTTTT.

This clone appeared a single time. This chain connects TRBV5-4 to TRBJ2-3; perhaps TRBD1 as D (5 bases). The length of the CDR3 is 15 residues. Germline CDR1 SGHNT, CDR2 YYREEE (reference sequence). Trimming shortened V by 4 bases and J by 0 bases, and 12 bases separated the two germline ends. CDR3 residues: CASSRRTTSTDTQYF. CDR3 bases: TGTGCCAGCAGCCGGCGGACAACTAGCACAGATACGCAGTATTTT.